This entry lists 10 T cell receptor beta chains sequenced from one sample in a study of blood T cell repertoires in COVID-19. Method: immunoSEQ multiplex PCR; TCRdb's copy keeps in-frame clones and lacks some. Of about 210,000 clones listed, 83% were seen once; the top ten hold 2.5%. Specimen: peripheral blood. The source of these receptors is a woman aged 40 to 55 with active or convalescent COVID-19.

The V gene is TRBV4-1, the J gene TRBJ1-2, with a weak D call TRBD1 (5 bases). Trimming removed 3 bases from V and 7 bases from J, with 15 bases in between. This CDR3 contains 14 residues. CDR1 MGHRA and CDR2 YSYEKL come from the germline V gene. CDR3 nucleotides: TGCGCCAGCAGCCACGCCGGACAAGGCGGTGGCTACACCTTC. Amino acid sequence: CASSHAGQGGGYTF.

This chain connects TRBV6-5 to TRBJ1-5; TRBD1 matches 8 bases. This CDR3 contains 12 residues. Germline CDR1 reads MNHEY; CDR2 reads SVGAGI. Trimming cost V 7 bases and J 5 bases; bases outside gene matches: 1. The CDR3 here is CASTTGDQPQHF. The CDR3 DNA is TGTGCCAGCACGACAGGGGATCAGCCCCAGCATTTT.

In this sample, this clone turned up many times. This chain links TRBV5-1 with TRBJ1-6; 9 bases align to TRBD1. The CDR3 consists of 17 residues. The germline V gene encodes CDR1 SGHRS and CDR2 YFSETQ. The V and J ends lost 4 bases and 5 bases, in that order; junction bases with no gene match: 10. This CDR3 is CASSPDLTGGNNSPLHF. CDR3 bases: TGCGCCAGCAGCCCGGACCTCACAGGGGGCAATAATTCACCCCTCCACTTT.

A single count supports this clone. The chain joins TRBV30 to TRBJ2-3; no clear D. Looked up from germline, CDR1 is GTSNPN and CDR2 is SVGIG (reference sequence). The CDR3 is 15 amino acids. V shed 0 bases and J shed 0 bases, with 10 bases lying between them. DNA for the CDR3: TGTGCCTGGAGTGTTTCAGTTTCTAGCACAGATACGCAGTATTTT. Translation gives CAWSVSVSSTDTQYF.

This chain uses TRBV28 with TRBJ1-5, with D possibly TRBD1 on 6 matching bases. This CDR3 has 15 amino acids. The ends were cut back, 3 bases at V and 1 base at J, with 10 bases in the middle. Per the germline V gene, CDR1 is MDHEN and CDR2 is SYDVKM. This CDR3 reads CASSFWGGSNQPQHF. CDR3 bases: TGTGCCAGCAGTTTTTGGGGGGGCAGCAATCAGCCCCAGCATTTT.

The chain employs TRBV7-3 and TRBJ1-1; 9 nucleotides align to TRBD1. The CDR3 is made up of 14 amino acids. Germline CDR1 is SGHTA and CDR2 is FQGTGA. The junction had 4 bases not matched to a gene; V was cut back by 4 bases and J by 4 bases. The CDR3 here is CASSSPDRGTEAFF. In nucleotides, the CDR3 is TGTGCCAGCAGCTCTCCGGACAGGGGCACTGAAGCTTTCTTT.

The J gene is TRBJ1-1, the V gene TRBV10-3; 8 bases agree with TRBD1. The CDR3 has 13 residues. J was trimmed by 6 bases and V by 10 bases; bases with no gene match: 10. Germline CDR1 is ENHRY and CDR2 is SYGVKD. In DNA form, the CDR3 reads TGTGCCACGGACGGACAGGGTGGGGCTGAAGCTTTCTTT. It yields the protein CATDGQGGAEAFF.

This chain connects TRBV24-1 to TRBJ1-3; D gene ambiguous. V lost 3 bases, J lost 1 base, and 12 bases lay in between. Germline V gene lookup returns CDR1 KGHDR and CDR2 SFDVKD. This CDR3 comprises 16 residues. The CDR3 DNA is TGTGCCACCAGTGATACATTAACGGGGTCTGGAAACACCATATATTTT. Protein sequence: CATSDTLTGSGNTIYF.

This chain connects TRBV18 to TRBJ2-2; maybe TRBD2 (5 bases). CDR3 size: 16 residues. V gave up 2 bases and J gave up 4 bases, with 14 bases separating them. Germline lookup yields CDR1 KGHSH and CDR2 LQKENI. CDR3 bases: TGTGCCAGCTCACCATTAGTCCTAGCCCGCACCGGGGAGCTGTTTTTT. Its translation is CASSPLVLARTGELFF. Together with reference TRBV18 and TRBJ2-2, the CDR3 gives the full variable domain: NAGVMQNPRHLVRRRGQEARLRCSPMKGHSHVYWYRQLPEEGLKFMVYLQKENIIDESGMPKERFSAEFPKEGPSILRIQQVVRGDSAAYFCASSPLVLARTGELFFGEGSRLTVL.

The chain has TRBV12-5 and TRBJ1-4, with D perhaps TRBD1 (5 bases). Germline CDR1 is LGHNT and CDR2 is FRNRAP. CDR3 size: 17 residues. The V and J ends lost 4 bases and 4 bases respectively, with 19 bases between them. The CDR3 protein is CASGSGVAGVGNEKLFF. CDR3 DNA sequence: TGTGCTAGTGGTTCGGGAGTTGCGGGGGTTGGTAATGAAAAACTGTTTTTT.